A selection of T cell receptor beta chains follows, all from one sample in a study of PD-L1 blockade in urothelial cancer. Sequenced by immunoSEQ multiplex PCR; TCRdb stores in-frame clones only, minus some. The sample comprises some 30,000 clones, around 87% of which are singletons, and 1.5% to 2% rests with the top ten. Sequencing was performed on PBMCs, taken around atezolizumab (anti-PD-L1) treatment. These receptors originate from a man in his fifties with urothelial cancer. CDR3s include the opening cysteine and the closing phenylalanine or tryptophan. The order of the fields is D gene, J gene, V gene, clone size, CDR3 protein, CDR3 DNA. A D gene is named only where the DNA matches it firmly. Not all rows give a size; the values are once, few, many and, for expanded clones, a class.

D gene: TRBD1; J gene: TRBJ1-2; V gene: TRBV30; clone size: NA; CDR3 protein: CAWSEQGNYGYTF; CDR3 DNA: TGTGCCTGGAGTGAACAGGGGAACTATGGCTACACCTTC
D gene: NA; J gene: TRBJ2-2; V gene: TRBV9; clone size: NA; CDR3 protein: CASSGLVSTGELFF; CDR3 DNA: TGTGCCAGCAGCGGACTAGTTTCCACCGGGGAGCTGTTTTTT
D gene: NA; J gene: TRBJ2-7; V gene: TRBV2; clone size: NA; CDR3 protein: CASSDGWGIGDEQYF; CDR3 DNA: TGTGCCAGCAGTGACGGCTGGGGCATTGGGGACGAGCAGTACTTC
D gene: TRBD2; J gene: TRBJ2-7; V gene: TRBV7-9; clone size: NA; CDR3 protein: CASSFLAGGPGEEQYF; CDR3 DNA: TGTGCCAGCAGCTTCCTAGCGGGGGGGCCCGGAGAGGAGCAGTACTTC
D gene: NA; J gene: TRBJ2-6; V gene: TRBV29-1; clone size: NA; CDR3 protein: CSVVGGSSGANVLTF; CDR3 DNA: TGCAGCGTTGTAGGAGGTAGCTCTGGGGCCAACGTCCTGACTTTC
D gene: NA; J gene: TRBJ2-5; V gene: TRBV28; clone size: NA; CDR3 protein: CASSPYESSQETQYF; CDR3 DNA: TGTGCCAGCAGTCCGTACGAGTCGTCTCAAGAGACCCAGTACTTC
D gene: NA; J gene: TRBJ2-2; V gene: TRBV6-6; clone size: NA; CDR3 protein: CASKPGLSNTGELFF; CDR3 DNA: TGTGCCAGCAAGCCGGGACTTTCCAACACCGGGGAGCTGTTTTTT
D gene: NA; J gene: TRBJ2-7; V gene: TRBV5-6; clone size: NA; CDR3 protein: CASSLVDSYEQYF; CDR3 DNA: TGTGCCAGCAGCTTGGTAGACAGTTACGAGCAGTACTTC
D gene: NA; J gene: TRBJ2-4; V gene: TRBV6-1; clone size: NA; CDR3 protein: CASSETGRVKNIQYF; CDR3 DNA: TGTGCCAGCAGTGAAACAGGGAGGGTCAAAAACATTCAGTACTTC
D gene: NA; J gene: TRBJ2-3; V gene: TRBV5-1; clone size: NA; CDR3 protein: CASSLLGQGAASGGGRGTDTQYF; CDR3 DNA: TGCGCCAGCAGCTTGTTGGGACAGGGGGCGGCTAGCGGGGGGGGCCGCGGCACAGATACGCAGTATTTT
D gene: NA; J gene: TRBJ1-2; V gene: TRBV5-4; clone size: once; CDR3 protein: CASSSGGNYGYTF; CDR3 DNA: TGTGCCAGCAGCTCTGGGGGGAACTATGGCTACACCTTC
D gene: TRBD2; J gene: TRBJ2-1; V gene: TRBV18; clone size: NA; CDR3 protein: CASSSPGLAGANPFF; CDR3 DNA: TGTGCCAGCTCATCGCCAGGACTAGCGGGAGCGAATCCGTTCTTC
D gene: TRBD1; J gene: TRBJ2-3; V gene: TRBV4-1; clone size: NA; CDR3 protein: CASSLGQAFTDTQYF; CDR3 DNA: TGCGCCAGCAGCCTAGGACAGGCGTTCACAGATACGCAGTATTTT
D gene: TRBD1; J gene: TRBJ2-7; V gene: TRBV5-1; clone size: NA; CDR3 protein: CASSPHTGTGPEEQYF; CDR3 DNA: TGCGCCAGCAGCCCGCATACCGGGACAGGGCCAGAGGAGCAGTACTTC
D gene: TRBD1; J gene: TRBJ2-1; V gene: TRBV7-2; clone size: NA; CDR3 protein: CASSVDRGSYNEQFF; CDR3 DNA: TGTGCCAGCAGCGTGGACAGGGGATCCTACAATGAGCAGTTCTTC
D gene: TRBD1; J gene: TRBJ1-2; V gene: TRBV19; clone size: NA; CDR3 protein: CASSTRQGMRSGYTF; CDR3 DNA: TGTGCCAGTAGTACCCGACAGGGAATGCGGAGTGGCTACACCTTC
D gene: NA; J gene: TRBJ1-5; V gene: TRBV2; clone size: NA; CDR3 protein: CASSAEALDQPQHF; CDR3 DNA: TGTGCCAGCAGTGCTGAGGCCCTAGATCAGCCCCAGCATTTT
D gene: TRBD2; J gene: TRBJ2-7; V gene: TRBV28; clone size: NA; CDR3 protein: CAILGASGIGTYEQYF; CDR3 DNA: TGTGCCATCCTAGGGGCTAGCGGAATCGGGACCTACGAGCAGTACTTC
D gene: TRBD2; J gene: TRBJ2-5; V gene: TRBV30; clone size: NA; CDR3 protein: CAWSKPGLAGGETQYF; CDR3 DNA: TGTGCCTGGAGTAAACCGGGACTAGCGGGAGGAGAGACCCAGTACTTC
D gene: NA; J gene: TRBJ1-3; V gene: TRBV18; clone size: NA; CDR3 protein: CASSSDRPDTGNTIYF; CDR3 DNA: TGTGCCAGCTCATCGGACAGACCCGACACTGGAAACACCATATATTTT
D gene: NA; J gene: TRBJ2-5; V gene: TRBV2; clone size: NA; CDR3 protein: CASSNTKETQYF; CDR3 DNA: TGTGCCAGCAGCAACACGAAAGAGACCCAGTACTTC
D gene: NA; J gene: TRBJ2-7; V gene: TRBV9; clone size: NA; CDR3 protein: CASSVAGAYEQYF; CDR3 DNA: TGTGCCAGCAGCGTAGCGGGAGCCTACGAGCAGTACTTC
D gene: NA; J gene: TRBJ2-3; V gene: TRBV6-5; clone size: NA; CDR3 protein: CASSYSGPVGTQYF; CDR3 DNA: TGTGCCAGCAGTTACTCGGGCCCAGTAGGTACGCAGTATTTT
D gene: TRBD1; J gene: TRBJ1-2; V gene: TRBV7-2; clone size: NA; CDR3 protein: CASSLPAGGLRGYTF; CDR3 DNA: TGTGCCAGCAGCTTACCGGCAGGGGGCCTTCGTGGCTACACCTTC
D gene: TRBD1; J gene: TRBJ2-7; V gene: TRBV5-4; clone size: NA; CDR3 protein: CASSQDRGLFEQYF; CDR3 DNA: TGTGCCAGCAGCCAGGACAGGGGGCTATTCGAGCAGTACTTC
D gene: TRBD2; J gene: TRBJ2-1; V gene: TRBV5-6; clone size: NA; CDR3 protein: CASSGNGGAVVEQFF; CDR3 DNA: TGTGCCAGCAGCGGTAACGGGGGGGCCGTTGTTGAGCAGTTCTTC
D gene: TRBD1; J gene: TRBJ2-7; V gene: TRBV7-6; clone size: NA; CDR3 protein: CASSLAGTGSDEQYF; CDR3 DNA: TGTGCCAGCAGCTTAGCCGGGACAGGTTCCGACGAGCAGTACTTC
D gene: NA; J gene: TRBJ2-7; V gene: TRBV30; clone size: NA; CDR3 protein: CAWSQGSSYEQYF; CDR3 DNA: TGTGCCTGGAGTCAGGGGTCCTCCTACGAGCAGTACTTC
D gene: TRBD2; J gene: TRBJ2-1; V gene: TRBV7-9; clone size: once; CDR3 protein: CASRSVSGGGDEQFF; CDR3 DNA: TGTGCCAGCAGGTCTGTTAGCGGGGGGGGTGATGAGCAGTTCTTC
D gene: TRBD2; J gene: TRBJ2-7; V gene: TRBV4-2; clone size: NA; CDR3 protein: CASSPGLAPYEQYF; CDR3 DNA: TGTGCCAGCAGCCCGGGACTAGCTCCCTACGAGCAGTACTTC
D gene: TRBD2; J gene: TRBJ2-3; V gene: TRBV10-3; clone size: NA; CDR3 protein: CATSRGGQGTDTQYF; CDR3 DNA: TGTGCCACCAGTCGGGGGGGGCAGGGTACAGATACGCAGTATTTT
D gene: NA; J gene: TRBJ2-7; V gene: TRBV21-1; clone size: few; CDR3 protein: CASSDPPGHPYEQYF; CDR3 DNA: TGTGCCAGCAGCGACCCCCCGGGACACCCCTACGAGCAGTACTTC